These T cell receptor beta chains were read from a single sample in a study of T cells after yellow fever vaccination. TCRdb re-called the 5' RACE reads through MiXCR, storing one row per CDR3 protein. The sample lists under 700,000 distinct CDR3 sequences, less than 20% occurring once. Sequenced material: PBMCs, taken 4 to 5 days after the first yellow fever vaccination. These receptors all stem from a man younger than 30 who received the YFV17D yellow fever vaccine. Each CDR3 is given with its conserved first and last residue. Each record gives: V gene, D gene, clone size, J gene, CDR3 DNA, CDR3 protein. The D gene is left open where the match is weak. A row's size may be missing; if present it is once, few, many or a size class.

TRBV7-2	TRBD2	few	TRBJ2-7	TGTGCCAGCAGCGTGCACGGGGGGGCGCGATACGAGCAGTACTTC	CASSVHGGARYEQYF
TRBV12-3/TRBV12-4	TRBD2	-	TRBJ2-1	TGTGCCAGCAGTTTTGAAGCGGGGGGAACCTCCTACAATGAGCAGTTCTTC	CASSFEAGGTSYNEQFF
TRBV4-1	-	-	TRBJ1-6	TGCGCCAGCAGCCAACAAAAGAAGAGCTCCTATAATTCACCCCTCCACTTT	CASSQQKKSSYNSPLHF
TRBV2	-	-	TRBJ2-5	TGTGCCAGCAGTGATAAAAGGGAAGGGACCCAGTACTTC	CASSDKREGTQYF
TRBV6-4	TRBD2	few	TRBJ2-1	TGTGCCAGCAGTGCTAGAGGCCAGCGGGGGGGCCATGAGCAGTTCTTC	CASSARGQRGGHEQFF
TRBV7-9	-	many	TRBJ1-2	TGTGCCAGCAGCTTTGGGGCAGGGACATTCGTTGGCTACACCTTC	CASSFGAGTFVGYTF
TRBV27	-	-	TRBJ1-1	TGTGCCAGCAGTTTCTTGGGAGAGACTGAAGCTTTCTTT	CASSFLGETEAFF
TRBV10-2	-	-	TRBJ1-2	TGCGCCAGCAGTGAGTCGGGTTATGGCTACACCTTC	CASSESGYGYTF
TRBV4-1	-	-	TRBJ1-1	TGCGCCAGCAGCCAAGATCCGGTGGGGGCCCGGGGCGCAGCTTTCTTT	CASSQDPVGARGAAFF
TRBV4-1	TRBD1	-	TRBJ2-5	TGCGCCAGCAGCCAACCGGGACAGGGAAAGACCCAGTACTTC	CASSQPGQGKTQYF